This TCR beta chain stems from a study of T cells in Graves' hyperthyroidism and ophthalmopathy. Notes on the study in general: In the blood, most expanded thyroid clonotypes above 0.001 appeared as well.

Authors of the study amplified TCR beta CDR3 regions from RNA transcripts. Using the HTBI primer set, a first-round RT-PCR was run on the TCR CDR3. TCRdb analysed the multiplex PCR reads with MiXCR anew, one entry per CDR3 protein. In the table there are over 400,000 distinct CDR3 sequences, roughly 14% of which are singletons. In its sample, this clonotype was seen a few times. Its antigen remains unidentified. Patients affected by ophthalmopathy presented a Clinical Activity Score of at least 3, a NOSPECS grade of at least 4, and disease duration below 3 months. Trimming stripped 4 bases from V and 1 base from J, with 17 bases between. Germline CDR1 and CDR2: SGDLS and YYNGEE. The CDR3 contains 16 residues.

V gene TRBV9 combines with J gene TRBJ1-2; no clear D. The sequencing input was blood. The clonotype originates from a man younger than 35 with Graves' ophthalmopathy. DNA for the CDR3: TGTGCCAGCAGCTTCAGCCCCCTTTCCCTTAACTATGGCTACACCTTC. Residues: CASSFSPLSLNYGYTF.